This TCR beta chain was sequenced for a study of cytomegalovirus exposure and HLA in healthy donors. The CDR3 length is 14 residues. V lost 4 bases, J lost 8 bases, and 8 bases stayed unmatched. Germline values: CDR1 SNHLY, CDR2 FYNNEI. In the PCR, 60 Vbeta and 13 Jbeta primers were used. TCRdb's copy holds only in-frame clones and misses some; the assay was immunoSEQ multiplex PCR. The sample has 250,000 or so clones; 85% to 95% are singletons. This receptor was obtained from a girl aged 2-10 years in good health and CMV-seronegative. The source material was PBMCs. The chain couples TRBV2 to TRBJ2-1, with 7 bases fitting TRBD2. CDR3 sequence: CASSVRGIRDEQFF. The DNA for the CDR3 is TGTGCCAGCAGTGTGCGGGGGATAAGGGATGAGCAGTTCTTC.